The rows below give T cell receptor beta chains drawn from one sample of a study of cytomegalovirus exposure and HLA in healthy donors. Assay used: immunoSEQ multiplex PCR; TCRdb lists only in-frame clones, some missing. The sample records fewer than 200,000 clones, 80% to 90% being singletons. Sequenced input: PBMCs. These receptors all stem from a girl under 10 years old in good health and CMV-seropositive. Each CDR3 is given with its conserved first and last residue. Each record gives: D gene, V gene, CDR3 protein. The D gene is left open where the match is weak.

d_call: NA; v_call: TRBV4-1; cdr3_aa: CASSQEGGYSTEAFF
d_call: TRBD2; v_call: TRBV5-1; cdr3_aa: CASSHSGGGQETQYF
d_call: NA; v_call: TRBV12-5; cdr3_aa: CASGLVLLGNQPQHF
d_call: NA; v_call: TRBV5-1; cdr3_aa: CASSLSGSQFRNQPQHF
d_call: NA; v_call: TRBV6-6; cdr3_aa: CASTMGGTTEAFF
d_call: NA; v_call: TRBV10-2; cdr3_aa: CASSEYPSEISAYNEQFF
d_call: NA; v_call: TRBV6-1; cdr3_aa: CASSVLPRPQGYNEQFF
d_call: TRBD1; v_call: TRBV5-1; cdr3_aa: CASSSGQTRGYTF
d_call: NA; v_call: TRBV5-1; cdr3_aa: CASSSMGGSSYNERFF
d_call: TRBD1; v_call: TRBV13; cdr3_aa: CASSSDRGGYGYTF
d_call: NA; v_call: TRBV18; cdr3_aa: CASSPQLYPDTQYF
d_call: TRBD1; v_call: TRBV23-1; cdr3_aa: CASIRDRSGTF
d_call: NA; v_call: TRBV10-3; cdr3_aa: CAISDKGWSDQPQHF
d_call: NA; v_call: TRBV6-1; cdr3_aa: CASSEAPWVGACEQYF
d_call: NA; v_call: TRBV27; cdr3_aa: CASSYLGGPYEQYF
d_call: TRBD1; v_call: TRBV19; cdr3_aa: CASKTPGQGAHEQYF
d_call: NA; v_call: TRBV11-2; cdr3_aa: CASSLGGRYGYTF
d_call: TRBD1; v_call: TRBV27; cdr3_aa: CASSADDRGLSGMNTEAFF
d_call: NA; v_call: TRBV7-6; cdr3_aa: CASKENPLSNTGELFF
d_call: NA; v_call: TRBV2; cdr3_aa: CASSDPAGRDEQYF
d_call: TRBD2; v_call: TRBV28; cdr3_aa: CASSGSYNEQFF
d_call: TRBD1; v_call: TRBV5-1; cdr3_aa: CASSLAGTVTSANYGYTF
d_call: NA; v_call: TRBV7-8; cdr3_aa: CASSFRRFNQPQHF
d_call: NA; v_call: TRBV5-1; cdr3_aa: CASSLQGSTYNEQFF
d_call: TRBD1; v_call: TRBV10-3; cdr3_aa: CATAQGATGEQYF
d_call: TRBD1; v_call: TRBV9; cdr3_aa: CASSPFQGVGYEQYF
d_call: NA; v_call: TRBV28; cdr3_aa: CASSFFDSRELFF
d_call: TRBD2; v_call: TRBV2; cdr3_aa: CASSELGGGYNEQFF
d_call: NA; v_call: TRBV18; cdr3_aa: CASSPRSAGRRAEAFF
d_call: TRBD2; v_call: TRBV28; cdr3_aa: CASSLGLDLAESSYNEQFF
d_call: TRBD1; v_call: TRBV10-3; cdr3_aa: CAIRRTGGNFSYNSPLHF
d_call: NA; v_call: TRBV19; cdr3_aa: CASKAGRNTEAFF
d_call: TRBD1; v_call: TRBV7-7; cdr3_aa: CASSSGQGRNEQFF